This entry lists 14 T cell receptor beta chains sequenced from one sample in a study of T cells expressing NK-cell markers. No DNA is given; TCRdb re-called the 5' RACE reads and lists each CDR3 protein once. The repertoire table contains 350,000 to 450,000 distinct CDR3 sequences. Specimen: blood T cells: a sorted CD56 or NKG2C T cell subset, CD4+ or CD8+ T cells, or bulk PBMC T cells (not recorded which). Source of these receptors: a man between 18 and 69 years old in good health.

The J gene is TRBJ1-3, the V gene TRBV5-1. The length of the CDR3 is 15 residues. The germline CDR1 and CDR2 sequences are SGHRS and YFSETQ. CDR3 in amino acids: CASSSGHTSGNTIYF.

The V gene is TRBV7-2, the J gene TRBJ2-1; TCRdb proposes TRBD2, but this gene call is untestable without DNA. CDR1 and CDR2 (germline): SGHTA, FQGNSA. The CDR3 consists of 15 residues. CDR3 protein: CASSPPGRALTEQFF.

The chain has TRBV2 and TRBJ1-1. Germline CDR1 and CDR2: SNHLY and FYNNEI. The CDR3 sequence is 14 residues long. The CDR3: CASSEDWGHSEAFF. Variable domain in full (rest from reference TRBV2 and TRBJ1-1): EPEVTQTPSHQVTQMGQEVILRCVPISNHLYFYWYRQILGQKVEFLVSFYNNEISEKSEIFDDQFSVERPDGSNFTLKIRSTKLEDSAMYFCASSEDWGHSEAFFGQGTRLTVV.

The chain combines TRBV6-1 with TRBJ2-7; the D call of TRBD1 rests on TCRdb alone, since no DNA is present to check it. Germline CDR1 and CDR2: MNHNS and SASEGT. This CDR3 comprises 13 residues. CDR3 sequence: CASLGQGTYEQYF.

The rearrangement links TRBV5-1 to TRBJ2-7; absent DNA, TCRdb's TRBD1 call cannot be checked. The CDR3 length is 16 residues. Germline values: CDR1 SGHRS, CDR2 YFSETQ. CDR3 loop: CASSLAMVDRGYEQYF.

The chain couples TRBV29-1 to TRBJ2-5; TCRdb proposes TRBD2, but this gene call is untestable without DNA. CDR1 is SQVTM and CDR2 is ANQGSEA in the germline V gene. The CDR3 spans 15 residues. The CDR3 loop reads CSVPSGGAWSETQYF.

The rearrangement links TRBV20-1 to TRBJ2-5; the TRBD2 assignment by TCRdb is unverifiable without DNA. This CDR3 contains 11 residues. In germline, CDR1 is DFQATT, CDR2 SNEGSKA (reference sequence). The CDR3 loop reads CSAGGPQTKYF.

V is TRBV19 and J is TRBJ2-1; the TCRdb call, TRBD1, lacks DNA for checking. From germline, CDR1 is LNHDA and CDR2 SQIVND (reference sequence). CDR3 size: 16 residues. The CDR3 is CASFSGTGGLYNEQFF.

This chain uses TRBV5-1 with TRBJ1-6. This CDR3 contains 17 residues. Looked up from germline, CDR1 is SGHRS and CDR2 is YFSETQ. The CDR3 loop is CASSRSNPSSYNSPLHF.

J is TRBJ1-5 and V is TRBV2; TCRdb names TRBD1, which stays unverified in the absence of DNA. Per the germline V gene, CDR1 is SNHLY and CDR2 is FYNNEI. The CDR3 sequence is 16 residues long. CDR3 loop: CASSRDSAFSNQPQHF.

The CDR3 spells CATSRDPVGEKLFF. The V gene is TRBV15, the J gene TRBJ1-4. From germline, CDR1 is LNHNV and CDR2 YYDKDF (reference sequence). The CDR3 is made up of 14 amino acids.

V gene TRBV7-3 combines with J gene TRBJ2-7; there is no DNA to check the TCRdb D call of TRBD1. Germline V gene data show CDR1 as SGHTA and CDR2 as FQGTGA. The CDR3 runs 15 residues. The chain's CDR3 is CASSLKGSGSYEQYF.

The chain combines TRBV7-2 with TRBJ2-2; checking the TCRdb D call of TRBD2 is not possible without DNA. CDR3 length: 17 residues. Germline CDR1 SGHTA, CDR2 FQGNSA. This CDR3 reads CASSLLPSGGRAGELFF. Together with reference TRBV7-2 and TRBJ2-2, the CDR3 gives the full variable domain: GAGVSQSPSNKVTEKGKDVELRCDPISGHTALYWYRQSLGQGLEFLIYFQGNSAPDKSGLPSDRFSAERTGGSVSTLTIQRTQQEDSAVYLCASSLLPSGGRAGELFFGEGSRLTVL.

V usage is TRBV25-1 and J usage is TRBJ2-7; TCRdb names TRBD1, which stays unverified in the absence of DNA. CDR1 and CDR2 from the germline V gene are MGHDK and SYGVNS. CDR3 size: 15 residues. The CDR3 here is CASSDSGTGAYEQYF.